Included here is one T cell receptor (beta chain) sequence, with context. The CDR3 extends over 11 amino acids. The germline V gene encodes CDR1 DFQATT and CDR2 SNEGSKA (reference sequence). This entry comes from a study of blood T cell repertoires in COVID-19. Profiling relied on immunoSEQ multiplex PCR, and the TCRdb table lists in-frame clones only, not all of them. In the table there are 300,000 to 450,000 clones, about nine tenths of which are singletons. Participants in the exposed group had met a COVID-19 case in the 2 weeks before joining the study. The rearrangement joins TRBV20-1 to TRBJ1-1; 8 bases agree with TRBD1. Sequenced sample: PBMCs or T cells enriched from blood (not recorded which). This clonotype was sampled from a young woman who had been exposed to COVID-19. CDR3 in DNA: TGCCTCCAGGGGGCGAACACTGAAGCTTTCTTT. Protein product: CLQGANTEAFF.